This TCR beta chain was captured in a study of cytomegalovirus exposure and HLA in healthy donors. The study, taken as a whole, reports: Later analysis suggested most CMV-associated TCR beta chains were HLA-restricted.

The PCR employed 60 Vbeta primers together with 13 Jbeta primers. Profiled with immunoSEQ multiplex PCR; TCRdb holds only in-frame clones, not every one. The sample lists approximately 110,000 clones, approximately 70% occurring once. In the case of this clone: Its antigen is as yet unknown.

The V gene end was trimmed by 3 bases and the J gene end by 0 bases; junction bases not matched to a gene: 5. CDR3 size: 17 residues. From germline, CDR1 is SGHDN and CDR2 FVKESK. The sequencing input was PBMCs. This sequence joins TRBV14 and TRBJ2-6; 7 bases match TRBD1. This TCR was recovered from a man between 40 and 49 years old in good health and CMV-seropositive. Here the CDR3 DNA reads TGTGCCAGCAGCCAGTGGGGACAGCGCTCTGGGGCCAACGTCCTGACTTTC. Protein product: CASSQWGQRSGANVLTF.